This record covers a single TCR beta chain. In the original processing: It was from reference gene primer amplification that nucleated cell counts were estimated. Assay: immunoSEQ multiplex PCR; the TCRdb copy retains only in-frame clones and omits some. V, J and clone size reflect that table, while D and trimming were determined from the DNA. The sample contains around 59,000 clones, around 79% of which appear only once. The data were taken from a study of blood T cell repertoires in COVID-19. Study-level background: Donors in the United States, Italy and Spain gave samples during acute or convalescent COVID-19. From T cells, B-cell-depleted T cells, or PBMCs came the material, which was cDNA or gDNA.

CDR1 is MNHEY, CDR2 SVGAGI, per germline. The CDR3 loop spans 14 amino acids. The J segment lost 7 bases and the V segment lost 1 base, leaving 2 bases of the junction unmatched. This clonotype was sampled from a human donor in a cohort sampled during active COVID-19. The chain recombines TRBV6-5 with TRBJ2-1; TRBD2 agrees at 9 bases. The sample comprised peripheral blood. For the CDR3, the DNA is TGTGCCAGCAGTTACTTAGCGGGAGAGAATGAGCAGTTCTTC. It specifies CASSYLAGENEQFF.